The rows below give T cell receptor beta chains drawn from one sample of a study of blood T cell repertoires in COVID-19. Some clones are missing from TCRdb's copy, which holds only in-frame ones; the method was immunoSEQ multiplex PCR. The table records some 60,000 clones, over 70% of them present only once. What was sequenced was peripheral blood. These receptors originate from a woman aged 45-60 years with active or convalescent COVID-19. Each CDR3 is given with its conserved first and last residue. A D gene is named only where the DNA matches it firmly. A clone size is listed for some rows: how often the clone was seen (once, few, many), or a class if it is expanded.

d_gene: -
j_gene: TRBJ2-1
v_gene: TRBV24-1
abundance: -
CDR3nt: TGTGCCACCAGTTCCAGACGGGGAGGTGAATACAATGAGCAGTTCTTC
CDR3aa: CATSSRRGGEYNEQFF

d_gene: -
j_gene: TRBJ1-2
v_gene: TRBV29-1
abundance: -
CDR3nt: TGCAGCGTTGAGGTGGGGCTTCGGTATGGCTACACCTTC
CDR3aa: CSVEVGLRYGYTF

d_gene: TRBD2
j_gene: TRBJ2-3
v_gene: TRBV3-1/TRBV3-2
abundance: -
CDR3nt: TGTGCCAGCAGCCAAGGAGGGCTAGCGGGGCTCACAGATACGCAGTATTTT
CDR3aa: CASSQGGLAGLTDTQYF

d_gene: -
j_gene: TRBJ1-1
v_gene: TRBV14
abundance: -
CDR3nt: TGTGCCAGCAGCCAATTTTCCCCAGGGAACACTGAAGCTTTCTTT
CDR3aa: CASSQFSPGNTEAFF

d_gene: TRBD1
j_gene: TRBJ1-6
v_gene: TRBV6-5
abundance: -
CDR3nt: TGTGCCAGCAGTCCAGGGGGGTATAATTCACCCCTCCACTTT
CDR3aa: CASSPGGYNSPLHF

d_gene: TRBD1
j_gene: TRBJ2-6
v_gene: TRBV6-1
abundance: -
CDR3nt: TGTGCCAGCAGTGTACTCCCTGGGACAGGGGCTGGGGCCAACGTCCTGACTTTC
CDR3aa: CASSVLPGTGAGANVLTF

d_gene: -
j_gene: TRBJ1-5
v_gene: TRBV19
abundance: few
CDR3nt: TGTGCCAGTCACTCCAAAGACCAGGGGCTGCCCCAGCATTTT
CDR3aa: CASHSKDQGLPQHF

d_gene: -
j_gene: TRBJ2-7
v_gene: TRBV5-6
abundance: -
CDR3nt: TGTGCCAGCAGCGTCAGGGCCTACGAGCAGTACTTC
CDR3aa: CASSVRAYEQYF

d_gene: TRBD1
j_gene: TRBJ2-5
v_gene: TRBV30
abundance: -
CDR3nt: TGTGCCTGGGGAGGACAGGGTGAGACCCAGTACTTC
CDR3aa: CAWGGQGETQYF

d_gene: -
j_gene: TRBJ2-3
v_gene: TRBV12-5
abundance: -
CDR3nt: TGTGCTAGTGGTTTAGACGGGCAGGGATCAGATACGCAGTATTTT
CDR3aa: CASGLDGQGSDTQYF

d_gene: TRBD2
j_gene: TRBJ2-3
v_gene: TRBV4-1
abundance: -
CDR3nt: TGCGCCAGCAGCCACAGAAAGCGGGAGGGTTGGGATACGCAGTATTTT
CDR3aa: CASSHRKREGWDTQYF

d_gene: TRBD2
j_gene: TRBJ2-1
v_gene: TRBV7-7
abundance: -
CDR3nt: TGTGCCAGCAGCCTTGGGACTAGCGGGTCCCTTTACAATGAGCAGTTCTTC
CDR3aa: CASSLGTSGSLYNEQFF

d_gene: -
j_gene: TRBJ2-3
v_gene: TRBV30
abundance: once
CDR3nt: TGTGCCTGGAGTGTAGGAGGATGGGCAGACACAGATACGCAGTATTTT
CDR3aa: CAWSVGGWADTDTQYF

d_gene: TRBD2
j_gene: TRBJ2-7
v_gene: TRBV4-1
abundance: many
CDR3nt: TGCGCCAGCAGCCAGCAACTAGCGGGAGCTTACGAGCAGTACTTC
CDR3aa: CASSQQLAGAYEQYF

d_gene: TRBD1
j_gene: TRBJ2-3
v_gene: TRBV5-1
abundance: -
CDR3nt: TGCGCCAGCAGCCACGGGACAGGGATCCCCACAGATACGCAGTATTTT
CDR3aa: CASSHGTGIPTDTQYF

d_gene: -
j_gene: TRBJ2-3
v_gene: TRBV6-1
abundance: -
CDR3nt: TGTGCCACCTCCTTAGCGGTCTCTAGCACAGATACGCAGTATTTT
CDR3aa: CATSLAVSSTDTQYF

d_gene: -
j_gene: TRBJ1-1
v_gene: TRBV19
abundance: -
CDR3nt: TGTGCCAGTAGTATGGGCAAAAGCACTGAAGCTTTCTTT
CDR3aa: CASSMGKSTEAFF

d_gene: -
j_gene: TRBJ2-7
v_gene: TRBV18
abundance: -
CDR3nt: TGTGCCAGCTCACCACCGGGGGGGCGGAACGAGCAGTACTTC
CDR3aa: CASSPPGGRNEQYF

d_gene: -
j_gene: TRBJ1-5
v_gene: TRBV20-1
abundance: -
CDR3nt: TGCAGTGCTAGTCTTGACTTTAGCAATCAGCCCCAGCATTTT
CDR3aa: CSASLDFSNQPQHF

d_gene: TRBD1
j_gene: TRBJ1-6
v_gene: TRBV6-1
abundance: -
CDR3nt: TGTGCCAGCAGTGAAGGACAGGGGTGGTCCTATAATTCACCCCTCCACTTT
CDR3aa: CASSEGQGWSYNSPLHF

d_gene: TRBD2
j_gene: TRBJ2-7
v_gene: TRBV28
abundance: -
CDR3nt: TGTGCCAGCAGTTCTATAGACGTTCTAGCGGGGGCTAGGGAGCAGTACTTC
CDR3aa: CASSSIDVLAGAREQYF

d_gene: TRBD1
j_gene: TRBJ2-1
v_gene: TRBV19
abundance: -
CDR3nt: TGTGCCAGTAGTCCCCGGATTGTCGGGACAGGGGTAAATGAGCAGTTCTTC
CDR3aa: CASSPRIVGTGVNEQFF

d_gene: -
j_gene: TRBJ1-1
v_gene: TRBV10-1
abundance: -
CDR3nt: TGCGCCAGCAGTGAGTTGGCGGGGGGCACTGAAGCTTTCTTT
CDR3aa: CASSELAGGTEAFF

d_gene: TRBD2
j_gene: TRBJ2-2
v_gene: TRBV3-1/TRBV3-2
abundance: -
CDR3nt: TGTGCCAGCAGCCCTTTTGGCGGGAGGAACACCGGGGAGCTGTTTTTT
CDR3aa: CASSPFGGRNTGELFF

d_gene: -
j_gene: TRBJ2-3
v_gene: TRBV14
abundance: -
CDR3nt: TGTGCCAGCAGCCAAGTTTTAAGCGGGACGCAGTATTTT
CDR3aa: CASSQVLSGTQYF

d_gene: TRBD2
j_gene: TRBJ2-1
v_gene: TRBV28
abundance: -
CDR3nt: TGTGCCAGCATTCTAGCGGGAGTGTCCTACAATGAGCAGTTCTTC
CDR3aa: CASILAGVSYNEQFF

d_gene: TRBD2
j_gene: TRBJ2-3
v_gene: TRBV3-1/TRBV3-2
abundance: -
CDR3nt: TGTGCCAGCAGCCAAGATCTGCAGCGGGAGTTACGCACAGATACGCAGTATTTT
CDR3aa: CASSQDLQRELRTDTQYF

d_gene: TRBD2
j_gene: TRBJ2-3
v_gene: TRBV3-1/TRBV3-2
abundance: -
CDR3nt: TGTGCCAGCAGCCAAGGGACTAGCGAGATAGATACGCAGTATTTT
CDR3aa: CASSQGTSEIDTQYF

d_gene: TRBD1
j_gene: TRBJ2-3
v_gene: TRBV27
abundance: -
CDR3nt: TGTGCCAGCAGTTCTACCGGACAGGGGAGCACAGATACGCAGTATTTT
CDR3aa: CASSSTGQGSTDTQYF

d_gene: TRBD1
j_gene: TRBJ1-1
v_gene: TRBV25-1
abundance: few
CDR3nt: TGTGCCAGCAGTGGGAGGGACAGGAGGATCACTGAAGCTTTCTTT
CDR3aa: CASSGRDRRITEAFF

d_gene: TRBD1
j_gene: TRBJ1-6
v_gene: TRBV6-4
abundance: -
CDR3nt: TGTGCCAGCAGTCGGGACAGGATGGATTCACCCCTCCACTTT
CDR3aa: CASSRDRMDSPLHF

d_gene: -
j_gene: TRBJ1-5
v_gene: TRBV6-1
abundance: -
CDR3nt: TGTGCCAGCAGTGAATCAGACTATCAGCCCCAGCATTTT
CDR3aa: CASSESDYQPQHF

d_gene: -
j_gene: TRBJ1-1
v_gene: TRBV7-8
abundance: -
CDR3nt: TGTGCCAGCAGCAGCACAGGGTACACTGAAGCTTTCTTT
CDR3aa: CASSSTGYTEAFF

d_gene: -
j_gene: TRBJ1-4
v_gene: TRBV18
abundance: -
CDR3nt: TGTGCCAGCTCACCCGAGTCGTACAGGGAGAAACTGTTTTTT
CDR3aa: CASSPESYREKLFF

d_gene: -
j_gene: TRBJ2-3
v_gene: TRBV20-1
abundance: -
CDR3nt: TGCAGTGCTAGTACTACTAGCACAGATACGCAGTATTTT
CDR3aa: CSASTTSTDTQYF

d_gene: -
j_gene: TRBJ2-7
v_gene: TRBV3-1/TRBV3-2
abundance: -
CDR3nt: TGTGCCAGCTCGACGGGGGTCCCCTACGAGCAGTACTTC
CDR3aa: CASSTGVPYEQYF

d_gene: TRBD1
j_gene: TRBJ2-7
v_gene: TRBV5-6
abundance: -
CDR3nt: TGTGCCAGCAGGTCCCCTCCCGGGACAGGGGCCTACGAGCAGTACTTC
CDR3aa: CASRSPPGTGAYEQYF

d_gene: -
j_gene: TRBJ2-2
v_gene: TRBV7-2
abundance: few
CDR3nt: TGTGCCAGCAGCTTAGGACTAGTCACCGGGGAGCTGTTTTTT
CDR3aa: CASSLGLVTGELFF

d_gene: -
j_gene: TRBJ1-2
v_gene: TRBV28
abundance: once
CDR3nt: TGTGCCAGCAGTTTGCCCGGGGGGACCCAGGCGGGGGGCTACACCTTC
CDR3aa: CASSLPGGTQAGGYTF

d_gene: TRBD1
j_gene: TRBJ1-2
v_gene: TRBV24-1
abundance: -
CDR3nt: TGTGCCACCAGACAGGGGGCGGTCTACACCTTC
CDR3aa: CATRQGAVYTF

d_gene: -
j_gene: TRBJ2-7
v_gene: TRBV18
abundance: -
CDR3nt: TGTGCCAGCTCACCGGGGACTTCCCCCTACGAGCAGTACTTC
CDR3aa: CASSPGTSPYEQYF

d_gene: -
j_gene: TRBJ2-7
v_gene: TRBV6-2/TRBV6-3
abundance: -
CDR3nt: TGTGCCAGCAGCCTTCCGGAGGTTTCCTACGAGCAGTACTTC
CDR3aa: CASSLPEVSYEQYF

d_gene: -
j_gene: TRBJ1-5
v_gene: TRBV5-8
abundance: -
CDR3nt: TGTGCCAGCAGCCGATGGACAGTTAGCAATCAGCCCCAGCATTTT
CDR3aa: CASSRWTVSNQPQHF

d_gene: TRBD1
j_gene: TRBJ2-2
v_gene: TRBV4-2
abundance: -
CDR3nt: TGTGCCAGCAGCCCTGACAGGGCCCCGAACACCGGGGAGCTGTTTTTT
CDR3aa: CASSPDRAPNTGELFF

d_gene: -
j_gene: TRBJ1-5
v_gene: TRBV28
abundance: few
CDR3nt: TGTGCCAGCAACACAGGGATTAACAATCAGCCCCAGCATTTT
CDR3aa: CASNTGINNQPQHF

d_gene: TRBD2
j_gene: TRBJ2-1
v_gene: TRBV29-1
abundance: -
CDR3nt: TGCAGCGTTGAATCCCCACTAGCGGGAGGAGTCTTC
CDR3aa: CSVESPLAGGVF

d_gene: -
j_gene: TRBJ1-4
v_gene: TRBV7-9
abundance: -
CDR3nt: TGTGCCAGCAGCACATTTACCAGGGTGACTAATGAAAAACTGTTTTTT
CDR3aa: CASSTFTRVTNEKLFF

d_gene: TRBD1
j_gene: TRBJ1-4
v_gene: TRBV9
abundance: -
CDR3nt: TGTGCCAGCAGTTGGTCCGGGACAGGGAGTGAAAAACTGTTTTTT
CDR3aa: CASSWSGTGSEKLFF

d_gene: -
j_gene: TRBJ2-7
v_gene: TRBV6-6
abundance: -
CDR3nt: TGTGCCAGCAGTTACTCGAAGGCGGAATACTACGAGCAGTACTTC
CDR3aa: CASSYSKAEYYEQYF

d_gene: TRBD2
j_gene: TRBJ2-3
v_gene: TRBV7-9
abundance: -
CDR3nt: TGTGCCAGCAGTTTCAGCGGGAGTGGAACAGATACGCAGTATTTT
CDR3aa: CASSFSGSGTDTQYF

d_gene: TRBD2
j_gene: TRBJ2-3
v_gene: TRBV29-1
abundance: -
CDR3nt: TGCAGCGTTAACCCCCCCCGCGGGCTAGCGGAGACCACAGATACGCAGTATTTT
CDR3aa: CSVNPPRGLAETTDTQYF

d_gene: TRBD1
j_gene: TRBJ2-7
v_gene: TRBV11-2
abundance: -
CDR3nt: TGTGCCAGCAGCTTACAGGGGGCTAGGGAGCAGTACTTC
CDR3aa: CASSLQGAREQYF